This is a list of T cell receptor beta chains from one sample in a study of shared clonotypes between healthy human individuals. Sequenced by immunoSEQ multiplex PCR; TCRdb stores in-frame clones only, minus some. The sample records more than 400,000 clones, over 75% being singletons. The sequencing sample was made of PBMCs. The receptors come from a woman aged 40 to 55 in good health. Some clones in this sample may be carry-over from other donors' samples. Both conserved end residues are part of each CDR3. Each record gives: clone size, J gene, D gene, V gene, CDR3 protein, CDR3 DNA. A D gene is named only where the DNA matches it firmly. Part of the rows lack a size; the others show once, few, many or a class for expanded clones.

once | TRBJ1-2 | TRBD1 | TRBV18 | CASSSPTGDLNYGYTF | TGTGCCAGCTCATCCCCGACAGGGGACCTAAACTATGGCTACACCTTC
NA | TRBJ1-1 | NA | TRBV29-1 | CSVETRNTEAFF | TGCAGCGTTGAAACAAGGAACACTGAAGCTTTCTTT
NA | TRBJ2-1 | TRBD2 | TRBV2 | CASMTSGDSYNEQFF | TGTGCCAGCATGACTAGCGGGGACTCCTACAATGAGCAGTTCTTC
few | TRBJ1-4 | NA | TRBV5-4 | CASSLMQGPNEKLFF | TGTGCCAGCAGCTTGATGCAGGGACCTAATGAAAAACTGTTTTTT
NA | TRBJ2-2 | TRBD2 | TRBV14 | CASSPHWGRANGELFF | TGTGCCAGCAGCCCCCACTGGGGGAGGGCTAACGGGGAGCTGTTTTTT
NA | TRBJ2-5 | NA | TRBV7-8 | CASSSLKTGGETQYF | TGTGCCAGCAGCTCGCTTAAAACCGGGGGAGAGACCCAGTACTTC
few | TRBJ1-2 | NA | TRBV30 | CAWSVRADGYTF | TGTGCCTGGAGTGTACGGGCGGATGGCTACACCTTC
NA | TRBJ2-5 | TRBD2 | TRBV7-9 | CASSKPLAGVETQYF | TGTGCCAGCAGCAAACCACTAGCGGGAGTAGAGACCCAGTACTTC
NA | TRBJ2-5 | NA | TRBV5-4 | CASTSQETQYF | TGTGCCAGCACCTCTCAAGAGACCCAGTACTTC
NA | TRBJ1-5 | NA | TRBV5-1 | CASSLGEPNQPQHF | TGCGCCAGCAGCTTGGGGGAACCCAATCAGCCCCAGCATTTT
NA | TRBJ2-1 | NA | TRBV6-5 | CASSPGSSYNEQFF | TGTGCCAGCAGCCCAGGGAGCTCCTACAATGAGCAGTTCTTC
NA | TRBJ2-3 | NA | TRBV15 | CATSASGLRTDTQYF | TGTGCCACCAGTGCAAGCGGCCTCCGCACAGATACGCAGTATTTT
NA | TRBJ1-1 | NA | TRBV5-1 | CASSLAEFMSITEAFF | TGCGCCAGCAGCTTGGCCGAGTTCATGTCGATTACTGAAGCTTTCTTT
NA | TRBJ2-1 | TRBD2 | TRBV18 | CASSLLAGEQFF | TGTGCCAGCTCCCTACTAGCGGGCGAGCAGTTCTTC
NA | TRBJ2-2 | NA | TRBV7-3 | CASSRRGTGELFF | TGTGCCAGCAGCCGTCGGGGAACCGGGGAGCTGTTTTTT
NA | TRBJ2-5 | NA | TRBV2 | CASSDAGSPKETQYF | TGTGCCAGCAGTGATGCGGGGAGCCCCAAAGAGACCCAGTACTTC
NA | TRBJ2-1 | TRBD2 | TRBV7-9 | CASSNGLANNEQFF | TGTGCCAGCAGCAATGGACTAGCGAACAATGAGCAGTTCTTC
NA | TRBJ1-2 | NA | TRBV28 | CASSVDIGYTF | TGTGCCAGCAGTGTGGATATCGGCTACACCTTC
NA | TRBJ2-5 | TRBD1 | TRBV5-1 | CASSFDRGPPQETQYF | TGCGCCAGCAGCTTCGACAGGGGGCCTCCCCAAGAGACCCAGTACTTC
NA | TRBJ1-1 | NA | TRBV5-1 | CASSLGQGATEAFF | TGCGCCAGCAGCTTGGGGCAGGGTGCGACTGAAGCTTTCTTT
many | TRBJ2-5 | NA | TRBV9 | CASSVGGIQETQYF | TGTGCCAGCAGCGTAGGGGGGATTCAAGAGACCCAGTACTTC
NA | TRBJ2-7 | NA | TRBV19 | CASSIGQGVAYEQYF | TGTGCCAGTAGTATAGGGCAGGGTGTAGCCTACGAGCAGTACTTC
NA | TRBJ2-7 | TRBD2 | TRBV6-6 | CASSYNLAGVSNEQYF | TGTGCCAGCAGTTATAACCTAGCGGGAGTATCCAACGAGCAGTACTTC
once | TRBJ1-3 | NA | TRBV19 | CASSKGSSGNTIYF | TGTGCCAGTAGTAAGGGGAGCTCTGGAAACACCATATATTTT
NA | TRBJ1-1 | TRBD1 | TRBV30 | CAWRSLAGGYTEAFF | TGTGCCTGGAGATCGTTGGCAGGGGGCTACACTGAAGCTTTCTTT
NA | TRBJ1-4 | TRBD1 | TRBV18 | CASSQSTGGGEKLFF | TGTGCCAGCTCACAGAGCACAGGGGGCGGTGAAAAACTGTTTTTT
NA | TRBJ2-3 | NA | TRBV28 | CASSPQSTDTQYF | TGTGCCAGCAGTCCTCAGAGCACAGATACGCAGTATTTT
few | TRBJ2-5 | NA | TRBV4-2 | CASSQDATAEQETQYF | TGTGCCAGCAGCCAAGATGCCACCGCGGAGCAAGAGACCCAGTACTTC
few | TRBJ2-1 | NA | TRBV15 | CATSRGTYRLAGYNEQFF | TGTGCCACCAGCAGAGGGACCTACCGGCTAGCAGGTTACAATGAGCAGTTCTTC
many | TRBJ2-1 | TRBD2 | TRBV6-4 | CASSQTSGSANEQFF | TGTGCCAGCAGCCAAACTAGCGGGAGCGCGAATGAGCAGTTCTTC
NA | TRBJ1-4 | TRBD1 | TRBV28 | CASSLPGQGDEKLFF | TGTGCCAGCAGTTTACCGGGACAGGGAGATGAAAAACTGTTTTTT
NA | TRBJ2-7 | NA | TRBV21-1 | CASSTDGRAHDEQYF | TGTGCCAGCAGCACTGACGGGAGGGCCCACGACGAGCAGTACTTC
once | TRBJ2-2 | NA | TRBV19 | CATTTGQLNTGELFF | TGTGCCACCACTACGGGGCAGCTGAACACCGGGGAGCTGTTTTTT
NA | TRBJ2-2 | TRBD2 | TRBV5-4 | CASSHDGTSGRALDTGELFF | TGTGCCAGCAGCCACGATGGGACTAGCGGGAGGGCCTTGGACACCGGGGAGCTGTTTTTT
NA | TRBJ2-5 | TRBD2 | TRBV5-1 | CASSLGGGSSETQYF | TGCGCCAGCAGCTTGGGAGGCGGGAGTTCAGAGACCCAGTACTTC
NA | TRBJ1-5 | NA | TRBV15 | CATSRDRGGQQPQHF | TGTGCCACCAGCAGAGATCGCGGGGGGCAACAGCCCCAGCATTTT
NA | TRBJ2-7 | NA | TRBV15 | CATSGQGSRLDEQYF | TGTGCCACCAGCGGTCAGGGTTCCCGTCTAGACGAGCAGTACTTC
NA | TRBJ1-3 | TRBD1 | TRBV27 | CASSSPRTGGNTIYF | TGTGCCAGCAGTTCGCCTCGGACAGGGGGAAACACCATATATTTT
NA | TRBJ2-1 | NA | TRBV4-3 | CASSQEVLANEQFF | TGCGCCAGCAGCCAAGAGGTCCTAGCCAATGAGCAGTTCTTC
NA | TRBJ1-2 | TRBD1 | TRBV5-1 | CASSLNDNRGSYGYTF | TGCGCCAGCAGCTTGAATGATAACAGGGGCTCCTATGGCTACACCTTC
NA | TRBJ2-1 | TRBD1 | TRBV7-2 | CASSLGTGYYNEQFF | TGTGCCAGCAGCTTAGGGACAGGGTACTACAATGAGCAGTTCTTC
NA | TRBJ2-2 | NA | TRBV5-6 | CASSWVGAGELFF | TGTGCCAGCAGCTGGGTAGGCGCCGGGGAGCTGTTTTTT
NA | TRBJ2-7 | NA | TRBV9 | CASSPQGRYNYEQYF | TGTGCCAGCAGCCCCCAGGGGAGGTATAACTACGAGCAGTACTTC
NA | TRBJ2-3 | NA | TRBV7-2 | CASRLGAAGADTQYF | TGTGCCAGCAGGTTAGGGGCTGCGGGTGCAGATACGCAGTATTTT
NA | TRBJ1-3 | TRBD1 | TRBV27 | CASSPGRGTGSGNTIYF | TGTGCCAGCAGCCCTGGACGCGGGACAGGGTCTGGAAACACCATATATTTT
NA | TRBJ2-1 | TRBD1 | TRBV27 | CASRDRGFSGSYNEQFF | TGTGCCAGCAGGGACAGGGGATTTAGTGGCTCCTACAATGAGCAGTTCTTC
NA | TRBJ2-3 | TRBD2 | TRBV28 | CASVGGGTDTQYF | TGTGCCAGCGTGGGGGGGGGCACAGATACGCAGTATTTT
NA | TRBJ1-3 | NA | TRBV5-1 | CASSLDLVYSGNTIYF | TGCGCCAGCAGCTTGGATTTGGTCTACTCTGGAAACACCATATATTTT
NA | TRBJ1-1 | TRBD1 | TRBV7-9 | CASSHQGQGARTEAFF | TGTGCCAGCAGCCACCAAGGCCAGGGGGCAAGGACTGAAGCTTTCTTT
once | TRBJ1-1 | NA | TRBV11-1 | CASTITSPGKNTEAFF | TGTGCCAGCACCATTACTAGCCCGGGGAAGAACACTGAAGCTTTCTTT
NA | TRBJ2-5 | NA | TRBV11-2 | CASSVRETQYF | TGTGCCAGCAGTGTTAGGGAGACCCAGTACTTC
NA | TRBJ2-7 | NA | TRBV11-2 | CASRIGTGNQAYEQYF | TGTGCCAGCAGAATAGGAACAGGAAACCAAGCCTACGAGCAGTACTTC
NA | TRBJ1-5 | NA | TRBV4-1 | CASSQESRVEAGNQPQHF | TGCGCCAGCAGCCAAGAGTCTCGAGTGGAGGCGGGCAATCAGCCCCAGCATTTT
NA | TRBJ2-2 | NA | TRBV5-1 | CASSPGERVAGELFF | TGCGCCAGCAGCCCGGGGGAGCGAGTCGCCGGGGAGCTGTTTTTT
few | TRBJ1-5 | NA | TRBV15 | CATSRDNQGSQPQHF | TGTGCCACCAGCAGAGATAATCAGGGGTCTCAGCCCCAGCATTTT
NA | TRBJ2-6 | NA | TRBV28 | CASTGSGANVLTF | TGTGCCAGCACCGGCTCTGGGGCCAACGTCCTGACTTTC
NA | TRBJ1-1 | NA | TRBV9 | CASSVEGGGTEAFF | TGTGCCAGCAGCGTAGAGGGTGGGGGCACTGAAGCTTTCTTT
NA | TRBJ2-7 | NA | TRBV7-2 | CASSLVGRTFGEQYF | TGTGCCAGCAGCTTAGTCGGCAGGACTTTTGGGGAGCAGTACTTC